The clone carrying this TCR beta chain was seen at least ten times. Transcripts of RNA were the source for amplifying TCR beta CDR3 regions. An opening RT-PCR round employed HTBI primers and preceded a second-round multiplex PCR. MiXCR, run by TCRdb on the multiplex PCR reads, gives a single entry per CDR3 protein. The sample shows about 740,000 distinct CDR3 sequences, about 44% of them seen only once. This sample stems from a study of Graves' ophthalmopathy and Graves' hyperthyroidism. CDR3 size: 16 residues. Germline assignment: CDR1 LNHNV and CDR2 YYDKDF (reference sequence). Trimming took 0 bases from V and 3 from J, leaving 12 bases between them.

This TCR was sampled from an adult man with Graves' ophthalmopathy. The chain joins TRBV15 to TRBJ1-5; TRBD1 might be the D (6 bases). The sample comprised peripheral blood. The CDR3, as DNA: TGTGCCACCAGCAGAGACCCCACAGGGAACAATCAGCCCCAGCATTTT. This translates into CATSRDPTGNNQPQHF. Complete variable domain (other parts from reference TRBV15 and TRBJ1-5): DAMVIQNPRYQVTQFGKPVTLSCSQTLNHNVMYWYQQKSSQAPKLLFHYYDKDFNNEADTPDNFQSRRPNTSFCFLDIRSPGLGDTAMYLCATSRDPTGNNQPQHFGDGTRLSIL.